The rows below give T cell receptor beta chains drawn from one sample of a study of T cell changes during pregnancy in multiple sclerosis. Sequencing used immunoSEQ multiplex PCR; TCRdb keeps in-frame clones, though not all of them. The sample lists roughly 56,000 clones, roughly nine tenths occurring once. Sample: CD4+ T cells from peripheral blood mononuclear cells, taken after pregnancy. The receptors were gathered from a female donor in good health, enrolled as a control in a pregnancy study. Both conserved end residues are part of each CDR3. The D gene is left open where the match is weak. Part of the rows lack a size; the others show once, few, many or a class for expanded clones.

v_call	d_call	j_call	clone_size	cdr3_nt	cdr3_aa
TRBV4-3	TRBD1	TRBJ2-3	.	TGCGCCAGCAGCCAAGAGTTATTATCTACAGGGGGTCGCACAGATACGCAGTATTTT	CASSQELLSTGGRTDTQYF
TRBV27	TRBD1	TRBJ1-2	.	TGTGCCAGCAGTCCATCGGACAGGCTTGGCTATGGCTACACCTTC	CASSPSDRLGYGYTF
TRBV5-1	TRBD1	TRBJ2-3	.	TGCGCCAGCAGCTTCCAGGGGGCGCGGGGCACAGATACGCAGTATTTT	CASSFQGARGTDTQYF
TRBV2	.	TRBJ1-2	.	TGTGCCAGCGCGAGGGATGGAGGGCCTTATGGCTACACCTTC	CASARDGGPYGYTF
TRBV11-2	.	TRBJ2-7	.	TGTGCCAGCAGCCTCTCGCTGACGGGGACCTACGAGCAGTACTTC	CASSLSLTGTYEQYF
TRBV10-3	.	TRBJ1-4	.	TGTGCCATCAGTTCTCAGTCTGCAACTAATGAAAAACTGTTTTTT	CAISSQSATNEKLFF
TRBV21-1	.	TRBJ1-1	.	TGTGCCAGCACCTTCTCTTTCTTT	CASTFSFF
TRBV7-8	.	TRBJ2-4	.	TGTGCCAGCAGCCAGGACAGGGAGGGCATTCAGTACTTC	CASSQDREGIQYF
TRBV5-4	TRBD2	TRBJ2-7	.	TGTGCCAGCAGCCTAGCGAGGACTAGCGGTGCCTACGAGCAGTACTTC	CASSLARTSGAYEQYF
TRBV18	.	TRBJ1-1	.	TGTGCCAGCTCACCCCACCACGCGGCGCCCACTGAAGCTTTCTTT	CASSPHHAAPTEAFF
TRBV30	TRBD1	TRBJ1-5	once	TGTGCCTGGAGTGCGGACAGGGGAGTCGGTCAGCCCCAGCATTTT	CAWSADRGVGQPQHF
TRBV27	.	TRBJ1-2	.	TGTGCCAGCAGTTTATTCGGTGGGCGAGGCTACACCTTC	CASSLFGGRGYTF
TRBV7-2	.	TRBJ2-7	.	TGTGCCAGCAGCTTAATGACTAGTTTCTACGAGCAGTACTTC	CASSLMTSFYEQYF
TRBV5-7	.	TRBJ2-4	.	TGTGCCAGCAGGCACTTGTGGACACGGAACAAAAACATTCAGTACTTC	CASRHLWTRNKNIQYF
TRBV19	.	TRBJ2-3	.	TGTGCCAGCAAGATGAGGGATACGCAGTATTTT	CASKMRDTQYF
TRBV19	.	TRBJ1-3	.	TGTGCCAGTAAACGGAGATCTGGAAACACCATATATTTT	CASKRRSGNTIYF
TRBV25-1	.	TRBJ1-1	.	TGTGCCAGCAGTGGACAGATTGAAGCTTTCTTT	CASSGQIEAFF
TRBV2	.	TRBJ1-1	once	TGTGCCAGCAGGAATGACGGGAATGAAGCTTTCTTT	CASRNDGNEAFF
TRBV5-1	TRBD1	TRBJ1-6	.	TGCGCCAGCAGCTGGGGACAGGGATATAATTCACCCCTCCACTTT	CASSWGQGYNSPLHF
TRBV5-6	TRBD1	TRBJ2-2	.	TGTGCCAGCAGCTGGACAGGGCCGAACACCGGGGAGCTGTTTTTT	CASSWTGPNTGELFF
TRBV7-3	.	TRBJ2-7	.	TGTGCCAGCAGCCAAAGAGGGCCCTACGAGCAGTACTTC	CASSQRGPYEQYF
TRBV19	.	TRBJ2-1	.	TGTGCCAGTAGTTTACCAACGGTGTACAATGAGCAGTTCTTC	CASSLPTVYNEQFF
TRBV30	.	TRBJ2-1	.	TGTGCCTGGAGTCCACCGAGACTAAATGAGCAGTTCTTC	CAWSPPRLNEQFF
TRBV4-2	TRBD1	TRBJ2-3	.	TGTGCCAGCAGCCTAGACAGGGGCACAGATACGCAGTATTTT	CASSLDRGTDTQYF
TRBV7-9	TRBD1	TRBJ2-1	.	TGTGCCAGCAGCACCCGGGACAGGGTGTACCATGAGCAGTTCTTC	CASSTRDRVYHEQFF